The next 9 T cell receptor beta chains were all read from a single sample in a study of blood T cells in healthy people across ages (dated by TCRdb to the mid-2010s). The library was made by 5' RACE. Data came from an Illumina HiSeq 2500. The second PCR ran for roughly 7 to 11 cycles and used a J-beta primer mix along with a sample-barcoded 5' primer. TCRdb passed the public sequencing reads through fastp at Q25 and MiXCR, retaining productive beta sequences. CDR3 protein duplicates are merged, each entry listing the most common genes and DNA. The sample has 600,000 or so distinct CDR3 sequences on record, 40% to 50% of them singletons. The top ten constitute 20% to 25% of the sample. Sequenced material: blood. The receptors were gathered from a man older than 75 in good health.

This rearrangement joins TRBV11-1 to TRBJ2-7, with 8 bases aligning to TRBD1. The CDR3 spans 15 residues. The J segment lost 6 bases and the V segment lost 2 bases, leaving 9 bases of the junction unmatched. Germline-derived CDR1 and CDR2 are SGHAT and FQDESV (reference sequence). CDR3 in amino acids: CASSLRTGIGSEQYF. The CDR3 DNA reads TGTGCCAGCAGCTTAAGGACAGGGATTGGGAGCGAGCAGTACTTC.

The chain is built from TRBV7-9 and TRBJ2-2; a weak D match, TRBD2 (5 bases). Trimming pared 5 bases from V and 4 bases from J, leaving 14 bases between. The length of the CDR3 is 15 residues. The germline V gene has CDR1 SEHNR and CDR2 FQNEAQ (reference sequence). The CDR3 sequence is CASSPPGSTTGELFF. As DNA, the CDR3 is TGTGCCAGCAGCCCGCCGGGATCTACCACCGGGGAGCTGTTTTTT.

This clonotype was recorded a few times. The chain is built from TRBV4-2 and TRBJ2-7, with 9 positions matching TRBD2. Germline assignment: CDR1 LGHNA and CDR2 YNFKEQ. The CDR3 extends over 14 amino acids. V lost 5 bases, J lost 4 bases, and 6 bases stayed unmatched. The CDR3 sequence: CASSGTSSSYEQYF. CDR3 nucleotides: TGTGCCAGCAGCGGGACTAGCAGTTCGTACGAGCAGTACTTC.

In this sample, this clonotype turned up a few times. The CDR3 coding sequence is TGTGCCAGCAGTTTCGGCCAGCGGAGACTAACAGATACGCAGTATTTT. It translates to CASSFGQRRLTDTQYF. The rearrangement joins TRBV12-3 or TRBV12-4 to TRBJ2-3; possible D gene TRBD2, 5 bases. This CDR3 has 16 residues. V was clipped by 3 bases and J by 3 bases, with 16 bases between them.

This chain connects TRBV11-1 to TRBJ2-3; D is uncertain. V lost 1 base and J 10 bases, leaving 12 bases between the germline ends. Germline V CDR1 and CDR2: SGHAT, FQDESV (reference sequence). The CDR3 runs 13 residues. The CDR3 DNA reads TGTGCCAGCAGCTTAGAAGTTGCAGCACCGCAGTATTTT. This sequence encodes CASSLEVAAPQYF.

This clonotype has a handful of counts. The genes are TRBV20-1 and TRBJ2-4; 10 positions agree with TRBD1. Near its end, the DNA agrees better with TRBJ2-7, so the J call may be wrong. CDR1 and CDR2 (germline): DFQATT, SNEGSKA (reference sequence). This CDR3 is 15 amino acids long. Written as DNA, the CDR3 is TGCAGTGCTAGATCGGGACAGGGGATCGGGGACGAGCAGTACTTC. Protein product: CSARSGQGIGDEQYF.

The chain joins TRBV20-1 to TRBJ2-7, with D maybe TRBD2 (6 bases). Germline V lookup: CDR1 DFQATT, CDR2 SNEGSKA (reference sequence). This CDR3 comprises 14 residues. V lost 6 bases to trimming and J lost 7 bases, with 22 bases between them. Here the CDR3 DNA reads TGCAGTGCCATTGGGATGCGGGGCTACAATGAGCAGTACTTC. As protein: CSAIGMRGYNEQYF.

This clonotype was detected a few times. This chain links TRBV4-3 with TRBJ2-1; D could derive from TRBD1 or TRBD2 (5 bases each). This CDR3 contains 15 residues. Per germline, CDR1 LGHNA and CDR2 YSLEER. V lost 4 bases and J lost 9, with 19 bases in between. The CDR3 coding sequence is TGCGCCAGCAGCCTTAGCCTAAGAGGGGTCCGTGAGCAGTTCTTC. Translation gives CASSLSLRGVREQFF.

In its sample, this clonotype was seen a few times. The CDR3: CASRAGTGNTGELFF. DNA for the CDR3: TGTGCCAGCCGCGCCGGGACAGGGAACACCGGGGAGCTGTTTTTT. The V call is TRBV12-3 or TRBV12-4, the J call TRBJ2-2; 8 nucleotides align to TRBD1. The CDR3 consists of 15 residues. Losses at the gene ends were 8 bases for V and 1 base for J; bases not matched to a gene: 6.